This T cell receptor beta chain emerged from a study of blood T cells in healthy people across ages. Study outcomes and limitations: It was held that diversity estimates obtained from one million T cells represented underestimates. Measured against age, TCR beta diversity per million T cells decreased in a roughly linear manner. Possibly confounding the expanded clonotype changes was the fact that donor CMV status was unknown.

This clonotype was found a few times. No antigen is known for it. Next came a second PCR, run for about 6 to 11 cycles, which used a sample-barcoded 5' primer along with a J-beta primer mix. TCRdb processed the 5' RACE reads anew with MiXCR; each CDR3 protein has one entry. The sample has hundreds of thousands of distinct CDR3 sequences, 40% to 50% seen once. V gave up 3 bases and J gave up 3 bases, with 7 bases separating them. Germline values: CDR1 SQVTM, CDR2 ANQGSEA. The CDR3 has 12 residues. Sequencing was carried out using blood. The chain combines TRBV29-1 with TRBJ2-3; D is ambiguous. This TCR derives from a man between 60 and 75 years old in good health. The CDR3 protein is CSVDPATDTQYF. The CDR3 coding sequence is TGCAGCGTTGATCCTGCTACAGATACGCAGTATTTT.